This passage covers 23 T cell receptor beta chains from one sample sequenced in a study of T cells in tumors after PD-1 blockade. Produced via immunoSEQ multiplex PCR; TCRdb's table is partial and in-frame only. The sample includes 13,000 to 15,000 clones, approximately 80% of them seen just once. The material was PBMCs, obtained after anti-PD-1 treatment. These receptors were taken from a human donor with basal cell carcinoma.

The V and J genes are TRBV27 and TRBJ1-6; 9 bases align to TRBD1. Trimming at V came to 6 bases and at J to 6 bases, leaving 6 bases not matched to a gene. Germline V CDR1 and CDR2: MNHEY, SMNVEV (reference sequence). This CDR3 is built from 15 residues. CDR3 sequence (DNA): TGTGCCAGCAGATTCGGGACAGGGTCTAATTCACCCCTCCACTTT. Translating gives CASRFGTGSNSPLHF.

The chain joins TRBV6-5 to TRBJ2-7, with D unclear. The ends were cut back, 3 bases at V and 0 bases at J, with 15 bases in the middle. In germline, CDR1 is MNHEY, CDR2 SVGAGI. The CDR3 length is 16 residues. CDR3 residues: CASSYEMPVSSYEQYF. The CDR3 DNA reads TGTGCCAGCAGTTATGAGATGCCCGTGAGCTCCTACGAGCAGTACTTC.

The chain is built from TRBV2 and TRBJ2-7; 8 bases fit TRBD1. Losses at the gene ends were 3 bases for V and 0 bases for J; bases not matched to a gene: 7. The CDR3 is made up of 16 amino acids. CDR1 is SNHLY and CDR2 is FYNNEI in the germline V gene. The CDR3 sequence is CASSELGQENSYEQYF. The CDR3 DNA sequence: TGTGCCAGCAGTGAGTTGGGACAGGAAAACTCCTACGAGCAGTACTTC.

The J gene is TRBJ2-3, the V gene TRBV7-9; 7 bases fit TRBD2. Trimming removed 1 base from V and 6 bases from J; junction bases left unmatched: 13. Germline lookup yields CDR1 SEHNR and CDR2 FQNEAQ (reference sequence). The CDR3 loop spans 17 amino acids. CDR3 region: CASSLDRGGSPIDTQYF. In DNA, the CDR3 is TGTGCCAGCAGCTTAGATCGCGGGGGTTCGCCTATCGATACGCAGTATTTT.

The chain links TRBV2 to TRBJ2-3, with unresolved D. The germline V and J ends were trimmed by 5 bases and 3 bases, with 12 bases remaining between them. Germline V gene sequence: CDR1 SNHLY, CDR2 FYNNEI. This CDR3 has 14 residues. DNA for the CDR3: TGTGCCAGCAGTCGGTTCAGACAAACAGATACGCAGTATTTT. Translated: CASSRFRQTDTQYF.

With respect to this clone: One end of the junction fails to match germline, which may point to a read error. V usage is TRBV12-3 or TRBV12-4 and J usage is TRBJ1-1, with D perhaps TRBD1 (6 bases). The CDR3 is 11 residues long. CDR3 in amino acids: CASSHRAEAFF. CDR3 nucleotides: TGTGCCAGCAGCCACAGGGCTGAGGCTTTCTTT.

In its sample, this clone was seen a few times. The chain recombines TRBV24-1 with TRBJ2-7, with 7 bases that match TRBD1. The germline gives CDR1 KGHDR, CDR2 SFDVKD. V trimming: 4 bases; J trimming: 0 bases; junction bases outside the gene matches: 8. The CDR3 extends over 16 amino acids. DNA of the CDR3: TGTGCCACCAGTGAAACCGGGACAGAGAGCTCCTACGAGCAGTACTTC. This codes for CATSETGTESSYEQYF.

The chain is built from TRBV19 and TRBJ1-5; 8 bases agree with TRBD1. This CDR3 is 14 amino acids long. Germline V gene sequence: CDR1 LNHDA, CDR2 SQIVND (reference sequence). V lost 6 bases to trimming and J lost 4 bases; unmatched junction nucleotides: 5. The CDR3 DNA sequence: TGTGCCAGTAGCCTAACAGGGGGGAATCAGCCCCAGCATTTT. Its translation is CASSLTGGNQPQHF.

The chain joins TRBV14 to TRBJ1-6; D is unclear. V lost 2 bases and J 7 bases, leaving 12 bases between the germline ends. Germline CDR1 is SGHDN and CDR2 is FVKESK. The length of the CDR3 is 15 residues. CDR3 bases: TGTGCCAGCAGCCAATGGGTCCAGCCAAATTCACCCCTCCACTTT. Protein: CASSQWVQPNSPLHF.

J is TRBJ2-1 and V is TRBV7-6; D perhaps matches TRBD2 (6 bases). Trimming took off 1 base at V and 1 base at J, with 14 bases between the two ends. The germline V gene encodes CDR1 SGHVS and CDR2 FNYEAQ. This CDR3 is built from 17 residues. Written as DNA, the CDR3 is TGTGCCAGCAGCTTAGGAGGACTCCGGGGGTCCTACAATGAGCAGTTCTTC. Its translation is CASSLGGLRGSYNEQFF. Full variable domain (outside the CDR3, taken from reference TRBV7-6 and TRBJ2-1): GAGVSQSPRYKVTKRGQDVALRCDPISGHVSLYWYRQALGQGPEFLTYFNYEAQQDKSGLPNDRFSAERPEGSISTLTIQRTEQRDSAMYRCASSLGGLRGSYNEQFFGPGTRLTVL.

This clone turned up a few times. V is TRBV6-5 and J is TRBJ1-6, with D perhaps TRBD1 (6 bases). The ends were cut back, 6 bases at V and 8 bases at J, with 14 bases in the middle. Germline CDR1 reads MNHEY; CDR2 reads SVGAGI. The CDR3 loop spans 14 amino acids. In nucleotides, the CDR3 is TGTGCCAGCAGACCACGGGGGCCTTATTCACCCCTCCACTTT. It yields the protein CASRPRGPYSPLHF.

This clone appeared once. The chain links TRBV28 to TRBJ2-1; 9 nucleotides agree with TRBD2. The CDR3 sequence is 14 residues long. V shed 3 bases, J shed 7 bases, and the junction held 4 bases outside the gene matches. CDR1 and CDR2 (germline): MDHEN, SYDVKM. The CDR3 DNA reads TGTGCCAGCAGTTTGCGGCGGGAGGGTAATGAGCAGTTCTTC. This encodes CASSLRREGNEQFF.

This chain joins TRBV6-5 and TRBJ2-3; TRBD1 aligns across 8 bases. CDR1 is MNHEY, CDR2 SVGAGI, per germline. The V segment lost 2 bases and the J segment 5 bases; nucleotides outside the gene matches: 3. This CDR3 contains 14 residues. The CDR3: CASSYVTGEDTQYF. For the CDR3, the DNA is TGTGCCAGCAGTTACGTGACAGGGGAAGATACGCAGTATTTT.

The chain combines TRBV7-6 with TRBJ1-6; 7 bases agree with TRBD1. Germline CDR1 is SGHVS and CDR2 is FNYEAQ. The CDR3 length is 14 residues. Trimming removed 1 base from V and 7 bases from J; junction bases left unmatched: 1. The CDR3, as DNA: TGTGCCAGCAGCTTAGGGGACAGAAATTCACCCCTCCACTTT. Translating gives CASSLGDRNSPLHF.

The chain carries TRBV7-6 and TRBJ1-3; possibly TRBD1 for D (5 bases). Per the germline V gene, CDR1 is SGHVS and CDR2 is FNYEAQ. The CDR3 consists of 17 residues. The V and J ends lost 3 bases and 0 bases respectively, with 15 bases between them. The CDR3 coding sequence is TGTGCCAGCAGCTTTGGGGTGTTGACAGACTCTGGAAACACCATATATTTT. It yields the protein CASSFGVLTDSGNTIYF.

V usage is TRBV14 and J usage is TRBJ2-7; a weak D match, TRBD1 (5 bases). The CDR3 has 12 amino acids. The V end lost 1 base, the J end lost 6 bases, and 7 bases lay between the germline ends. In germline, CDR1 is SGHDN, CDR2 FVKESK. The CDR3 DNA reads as TGTGCCAGCAGCCAAGGGGGCGCCGAGCAGTACTTC. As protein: CASSQGGAEQYF.

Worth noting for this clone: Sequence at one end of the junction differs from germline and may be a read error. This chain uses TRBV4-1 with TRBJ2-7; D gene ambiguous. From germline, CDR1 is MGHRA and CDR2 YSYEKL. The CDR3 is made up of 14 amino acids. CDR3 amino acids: CASSQGSGPYEQYF. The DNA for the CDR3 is TGCGCCAGCAGTCAAGGTTCAGGACCCTACGAGCAGTACTTC.

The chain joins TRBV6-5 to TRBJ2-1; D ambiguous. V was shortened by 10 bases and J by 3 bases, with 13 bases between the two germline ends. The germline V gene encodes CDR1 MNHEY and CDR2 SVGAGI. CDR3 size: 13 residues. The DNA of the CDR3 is TGTGCCACCAAGGCAGACTTCTACAATGAGCAGTTCTTC. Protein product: CATKADFYNEQFF.

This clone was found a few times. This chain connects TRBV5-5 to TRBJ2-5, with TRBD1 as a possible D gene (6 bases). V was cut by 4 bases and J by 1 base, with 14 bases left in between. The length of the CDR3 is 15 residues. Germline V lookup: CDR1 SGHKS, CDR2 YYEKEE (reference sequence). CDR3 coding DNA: TGTGCCAGCAGCCCGGGCAGGGGATTCCAAGAGACCCAGTACTTC. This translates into CASSPGRGFQETQYF.

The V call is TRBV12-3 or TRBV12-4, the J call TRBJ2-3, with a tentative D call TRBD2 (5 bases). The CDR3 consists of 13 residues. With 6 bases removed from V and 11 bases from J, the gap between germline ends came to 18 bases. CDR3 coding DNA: TGTGCCAGCAGCCCCGGACTCGCGAGTGGGCAGTATTTT. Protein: CASSPGLASGQYF.

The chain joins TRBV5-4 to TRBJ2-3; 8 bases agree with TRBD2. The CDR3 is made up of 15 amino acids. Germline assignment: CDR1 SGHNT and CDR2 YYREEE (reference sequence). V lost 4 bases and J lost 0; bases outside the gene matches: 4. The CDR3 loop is CASSGAGVSTDTQYF. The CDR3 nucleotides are TGTGCCAGCAGCGGAGCGGGGGTTAGCACAGATACGCAGTATTTT.

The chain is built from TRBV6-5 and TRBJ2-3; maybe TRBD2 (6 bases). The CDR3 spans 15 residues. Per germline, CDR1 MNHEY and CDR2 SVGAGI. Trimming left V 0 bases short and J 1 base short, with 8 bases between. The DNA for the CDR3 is TGTGCCAGCAGTTACTCTGGCGGGGGCACAGATACGCAGTATTTT. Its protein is CASSYSGGGTDTQYF.

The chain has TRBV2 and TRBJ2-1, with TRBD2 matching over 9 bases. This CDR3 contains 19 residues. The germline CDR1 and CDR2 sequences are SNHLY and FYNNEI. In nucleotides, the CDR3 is TGTCCCCGCTGTGATGGGGGGGCGCGGGAGGGGAGCTCCTACAATGAGCAGTTCTTC. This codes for CPRCDGGAREGSSYNEQFF. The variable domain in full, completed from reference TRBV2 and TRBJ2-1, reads EPEVTQTPSHQVTQMGQEVILRCVPISNHLYFYWYRQILGQKVEFLVSFYNNEISEKSEIFDDQFSVERPDGSNFTLKIRSTKLEDSAMYFCPRCDGGAREGSSYNEQFFGPGTRLTVL.